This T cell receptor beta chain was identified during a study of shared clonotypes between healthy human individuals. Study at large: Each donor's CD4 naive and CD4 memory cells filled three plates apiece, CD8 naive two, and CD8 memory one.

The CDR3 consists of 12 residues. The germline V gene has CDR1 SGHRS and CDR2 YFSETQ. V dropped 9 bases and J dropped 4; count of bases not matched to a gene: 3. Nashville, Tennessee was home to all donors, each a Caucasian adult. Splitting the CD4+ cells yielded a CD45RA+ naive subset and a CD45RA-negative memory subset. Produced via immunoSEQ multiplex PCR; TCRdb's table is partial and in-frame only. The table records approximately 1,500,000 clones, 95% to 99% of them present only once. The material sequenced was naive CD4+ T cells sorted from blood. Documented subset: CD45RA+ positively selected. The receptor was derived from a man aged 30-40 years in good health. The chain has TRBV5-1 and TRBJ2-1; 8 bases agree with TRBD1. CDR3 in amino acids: CATGGEYNEQFF. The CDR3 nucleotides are TGCGCCACAGGGGGCGAATACAATGAGCAGTTCTTC.